This passage covers 15 T cell receptor beta chains from one sample sequenced in a study of blood T cell repertoires in COVID-19. Produced via immunoSEQ multiplex PCR; TCRdb's table is partial and in-frame only. The sample records more than 60,000 clones, around 88% being singletons. Sequenced sample: peripheral blood. These receptors all come from a woman aged 80 or over with active or convalescent COVID-19.

This chain connects TRBV6-5 to TRBJ2-5, with 9 bases matching TRBD1. The CDR3 spans 16 residues. Looked up from germline, CDR1 is MNHEY and CDR2 is SVGAGI. J was trimmed by 3 bases and V by 1 base; bases with no gene match: 6. CDR3 in amino acids: CASSYFAGTGKETQYF. The CDR3 coding sequence is TGTGCCAGCAGTTACTTCGCCGGGACAGGGAAAGAGACCCAGTACTTC.

J is TRBJ2-5 and V is TRBV30; D gene uncertain. The CDR3 has 15 amino acids. From germline, CDR1 is GTSNPN and CDR2 SVGIG (reference sequence). Trimming took 0 bases from V and 5 from J, leaving 16 bases between them. In DNA, the CDR3 is TGTGCCTGGAGTGTACACCATAAGTATTCCGAGACCCAGTACTTC. It specifies CAWSVHHKYSETQYF.

The chain employs TRBV6-5 and TRBJ2-7; 8 bases match TRBD1. Germline loops: CDR1 MNHEY, CDR2 SVGAGI. The CDR3 is 14 residues long. The J segment lost 1 base and the V segment lost 8 bases, leaving 7 bases of the junction unmatched. CDR3 bases: TGTGCCAGCCGTCAGGGGGCCGGATCCTACGAGCAGTACTTC. Its protein product is CASRQGAGSYEQYF.

The V call is TRBV24-1, the J call TRBJ2-5, with 8 bases that match TRBD2. CDR1 KGHDR and CDR2 SFDVKD come from the germline V gene. V gave up 4 bases and J gave up 5 bases; unmatched junction bases: 8. The CDR3 contains 15 residues. CDR3 sequence (DNA): TGTGCCACCAGTGACCTGGGACTAGGGCGGGAGACCCAGTACTTC. Protein sequence: CATSDLGLGRETQYF.

The chain has TRBV5-8 and TRBJ2-7; the match to TRBD1 covers 8 bases. CDR1 SGHTS and CDR2 YDEGEE come from the germline V gene. J lost 6 bases, V lost 6 bases, and 5 bases had no gene match. The CDR3 spans 12 residues. The CDR3 DNA sequence: TGTGCCAGCAACCCGACAGGGGTCGAGCAGTACTTC. Translation gives CASNPTGVEQYF.

The chain has TRBV30 and TRBJ2-7; a weak D match, TRBD1 (5 bases). Germline lookup yields CDR1 GTSNPN and CDR2 SVGIG (reference sequence). CDR3 length: 13 amino acids. Trimming left V 0 bases short and J 2 bases short, with 8 bases between. The CDR3 DNA sequence: TGTGCCTGGAGTGTACAGGCTGCCTACGAGCAGTACTTC. This codes for CAWSVQAAYEQYF. The entire variable domain, with the rest obtained from reference TRBV30 and TRBJ2-7, is as follows: SQTIHQWPATLVQPVGSPLSLECTVEGTSNPNLYWYRQAAGRGLQLLFYSVGIGQISSEVPQNLSASRPQDRQFILSSKKLLLSDSGFYLCAWSVQAAYEQYFGPGTRLTVT.

J is TRBJ1-2 and V is TRBV14; D is undetermined. CDR3 length: 14 residues. The V gene's germline CDR1 is SGHDN and CDR2 FVKESK. Trimming pared 0 bases from V and 2 bases from J, leaving 7 bases between. The CDR3 nucleotides are TGTGCCAGCAGCCAAGATTTGGCCAACTATGGCTACACCTTC. This gives the protein CASSQDLANYGYTF.

This chain joins TRBV3-1 (or the pseudogene TRBV3-2) and TRBJ2-5; unclear D gene. The length of the CDR3 is 15 residues. The V end lost 1 base, the J end lost 6 bases, and 15 bases lay between the germline ends. Germline V lookup: CDR1 LGHDT, CDR2 YNNKEL (reference sequence). DNA for the CDR3: TGTGCCAGCAGCCAAGTGGTGGGTGCTGGGCAGACCCAGTACTTC. It yields the protein CASSQVVGAGQTQYF.

The rearrangement links TRBV7-2 to TRBJ2-7; 8 bases fit TRBD1. V lost 7 bases and J lost 1; bases outside the gene matches: 9. This CDR3 spans 15 amino acids. Per the germline V gene, CDR1 is SGHTA and CDR2 is FQGNSA. The CDR3 DNA reads TGTGCCAGCACCCGGGACGGGACAGGATCCTACGAGCAGTACTTC. It encodes CASTRDGTGSYEQYF. Filled out from reference TRBV7-2 and TRBJ2-7, the complete variable domain reads GAGVSQSPSNKVTEKGKDVELRCDPISGHTALYWYRQSLGQGLEFLIYFQGNSAPDKSGLPSDRFSAERTGGSVSTLTIQRTQQEDSAVYLCASTRDGTGSYEQYFGPGTRLTVT.

V is TRBV23-1 and J is TRBJ1-5; TRBD1 matches at 8 bases. TRBV23-1 is treated as an ORF (open reading frame) with a function not yet certain. The length of the CDR3 is 16 residues. After removal of 3 bases from V and 7 bases from J, the junction contained 11 bases not matched to a gene. CDR3: CASSHLDRAAGQPQHF. Written as DNA, the CDR3 is TGCGCCAGCAGTCACCTGGACAGGGCAGCAGGCCAGCCCCAGCATTTT.

This chain joins TRBV7-2 and TRBJ2-1, with 11 bases matching TRBD2. The germline gives CDR1 SGHTA, CDR2 FQGNSA. The CDR3 extends over 16 amino acids. J gave up 8 bases and V 5 bases, and 11 bases lay outside the gene matches. The CDR3 DNA reads as TGTGCCAGCAGCACCCGGACTAGCGGGTCTCGGGATGAGCAGTTCTTC. It is translated as CASSTRTSGSRDEQFF.

The gene calls are TRBV28 and TRBJ2-5; 8 bases map to TRBD2. Losses at the gene ends were 7 bases for V and 5 bases for J; bases not matched to a gene: 6. This CDR3 spans 13 amino acids. CDR1 and CDR2 from the germline V gene are MDHEN and SYDVKM. The DNA of the CDR3 is TGTGCCAGCATCGCGGGGGGAACGGAGACCCAGTACTTC. Its protein product is CASIAGGTETQYF.

The rearrangement links TRBV6-5 to TRBJ2-2, with D perhaps TRBD1 (5 bases). Germline values: CDR1 MNHEY, CDR2 SVGAGI. V gave up 8 bases and J gave up 3 bases, with 13 bases separating them. The CDR3 has 14 residues. The DNA of the CDR3 is TGTGCCAGCGGTCGGCAGGGCTACACCGGGGAGCTGTTTTTT. Its translation: CASGRQGYTGELFF.

The chain recombines TRBV7-8 with TRBJ1-6, with D hard to call. V was shortened by 5 bases and J by 12 bases, with 14 bases between the two germline ends. Germline V gives CDR1 SGHVS, CDR2 FQNEAQ. The CDR3 runs 13 residues. CDR3 sequence: CASSPGRELPLHF. The CDR3 DNA reads as TGTGCCAGCAGCCCCGGACGGGAATTACCCCTCCACTTT.

V is TRBV9 and J is TRBJ2-3, with TRBD2 identical over 8 bases. The germline V gene encodes CDR1 SGDLS and CDR2 YYNGEE. With V trimmed by 3 bases and J by 3 bases, 12 bases remained unmatched. The CDR3 is 17 amino acids. CDR3 sequence reads: CASSAGRGLGGTDTQYF. CDR3 DNA: TGTGCCAGCAGCGCCGGGAGGGGACTAGGGGGGACAGATACGCAGTATTTT.